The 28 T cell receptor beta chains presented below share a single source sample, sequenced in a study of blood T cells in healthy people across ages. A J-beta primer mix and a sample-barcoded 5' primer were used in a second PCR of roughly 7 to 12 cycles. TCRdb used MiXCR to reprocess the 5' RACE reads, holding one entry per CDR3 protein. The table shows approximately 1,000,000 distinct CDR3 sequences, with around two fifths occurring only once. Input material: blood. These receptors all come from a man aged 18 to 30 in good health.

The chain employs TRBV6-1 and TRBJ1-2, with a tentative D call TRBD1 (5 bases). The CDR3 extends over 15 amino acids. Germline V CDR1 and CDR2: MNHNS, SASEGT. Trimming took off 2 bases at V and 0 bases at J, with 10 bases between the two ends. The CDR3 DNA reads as TGTGCCAGCAGTGAAAGGGGACCGACTAACTATGGCTACACCTTC. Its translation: CASSERGPTNYGYTF.

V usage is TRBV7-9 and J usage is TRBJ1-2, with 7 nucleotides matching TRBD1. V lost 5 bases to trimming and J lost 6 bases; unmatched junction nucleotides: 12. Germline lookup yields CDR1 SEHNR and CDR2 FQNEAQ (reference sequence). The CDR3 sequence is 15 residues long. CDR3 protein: CASSQGEFRRHGYTF. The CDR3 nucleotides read TGTGCCAGCAGCCAGGGGGAGTTCCGACGTCATGGCTACACCTTC.

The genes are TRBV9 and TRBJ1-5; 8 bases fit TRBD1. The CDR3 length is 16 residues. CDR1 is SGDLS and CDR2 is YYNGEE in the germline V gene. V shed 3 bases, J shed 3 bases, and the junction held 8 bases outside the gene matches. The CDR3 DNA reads TGTGCCAGCAGCGCCGGGACAGGAGAAAACAATCAGCCCCAGCATTTT. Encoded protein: CASSAGTGENNQPQHF.

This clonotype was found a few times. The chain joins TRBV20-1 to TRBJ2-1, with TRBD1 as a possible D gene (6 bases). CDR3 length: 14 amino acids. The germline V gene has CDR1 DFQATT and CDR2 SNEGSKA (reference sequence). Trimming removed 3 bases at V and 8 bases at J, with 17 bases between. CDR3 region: CSASRGGRAYEQFF. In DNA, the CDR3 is TGCAGTGCTAGTCGAGGGGGTCGTGCTTATGAGCAGTTCTTC.

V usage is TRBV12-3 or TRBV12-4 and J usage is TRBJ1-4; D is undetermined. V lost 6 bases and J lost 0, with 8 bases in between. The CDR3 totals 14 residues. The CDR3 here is CASRRGATNEKLFF. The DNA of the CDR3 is TGTGCCAGCAGGCGGGGTGCAACTAATGAAAAACTGTTTTTT.

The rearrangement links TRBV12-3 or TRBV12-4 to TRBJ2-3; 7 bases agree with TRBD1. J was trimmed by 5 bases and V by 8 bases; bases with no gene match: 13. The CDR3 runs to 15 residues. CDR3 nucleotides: TGTGCCAGCGGCCACGACAGGGAGTTTGGAGATACGCAGTATTTT. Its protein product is CASGHDREFGDTQYF.

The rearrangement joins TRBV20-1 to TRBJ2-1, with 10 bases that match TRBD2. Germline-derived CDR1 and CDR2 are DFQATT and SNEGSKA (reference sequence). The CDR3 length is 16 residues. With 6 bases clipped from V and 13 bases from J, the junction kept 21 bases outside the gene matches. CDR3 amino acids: CSAMGYPGLAKETQFF. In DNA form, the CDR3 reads TGCAGTGCGATGGGGTACCCGGGACTAGCGAAAGAGACCCAGTTCTTC.

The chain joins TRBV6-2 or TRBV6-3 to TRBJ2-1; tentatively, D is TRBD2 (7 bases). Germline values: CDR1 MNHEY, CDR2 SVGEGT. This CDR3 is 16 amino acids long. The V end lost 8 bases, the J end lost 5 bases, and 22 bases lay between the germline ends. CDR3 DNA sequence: TGTGCCAGCTTGGGGGGGCGGGGGACCGTGAACAATGAGCAGTTCTTC. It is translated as CASLGGRGTVNNEQFF.

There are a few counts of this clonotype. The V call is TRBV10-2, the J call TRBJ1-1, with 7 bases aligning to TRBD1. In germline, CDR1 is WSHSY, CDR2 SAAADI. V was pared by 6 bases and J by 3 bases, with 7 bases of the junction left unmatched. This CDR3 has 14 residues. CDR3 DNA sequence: TGCGCCAGCAGACGAACAGGGGATCACACTGAAGCTTTCTTT. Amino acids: CASRRTGDHTEAFF.

The CDR3, as DNA: TGTGCCAGCAGCTTAGCCGGGGGGAACTTCTACGAGCAGTACTTC. Its protein product is CASSLAGGNFYEQYF. This sequence joins TRBV7-8 and TRBJ2-7; 7 nucleotides match TRBD2. This CDR3 spans 15 amino acids. Unmatched junction bases numbered 5, after V lost 0 bases and J lost 3 bases. In germline, CDR1 is SGHVS, CDR2 FQNEAQ. The full variable domain, completed using reference TRBV7-8 and TRBJ2-7, is GAGVSQSPRYKVAKRGQDVALRCDPISGHVSLFWYQQALGQGPEFLTYFQNEAQLDKSGLPSDRFFAERPEGSVSTLKIQRTQQEDSAVYLCASSLAGGNFYEQYFGPGTRLTVT.

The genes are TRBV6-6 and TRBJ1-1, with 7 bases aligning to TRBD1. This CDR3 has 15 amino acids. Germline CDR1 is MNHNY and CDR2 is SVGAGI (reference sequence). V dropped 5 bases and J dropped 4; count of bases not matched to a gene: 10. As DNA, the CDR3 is TGTGCCAGCAGTCCGACCGGGACAGCTTCCACTGAAGCTTTCTTT. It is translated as CASSPTGTASTEAFF.

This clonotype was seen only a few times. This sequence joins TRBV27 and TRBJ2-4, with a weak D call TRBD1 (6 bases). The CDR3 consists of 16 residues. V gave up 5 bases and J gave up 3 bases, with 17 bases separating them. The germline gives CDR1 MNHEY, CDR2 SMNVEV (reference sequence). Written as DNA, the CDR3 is TGTGCCAGCAGTCCTGACAGGATTTCGGGCAAAAACATTCAGTACTTC. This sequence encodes CASSPDRISGKNIQYF.

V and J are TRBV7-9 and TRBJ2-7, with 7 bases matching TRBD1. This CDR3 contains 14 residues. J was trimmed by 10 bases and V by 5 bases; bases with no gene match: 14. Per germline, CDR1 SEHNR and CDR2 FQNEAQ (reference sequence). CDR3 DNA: TGTGCCAGCAGCCACCAGGGACAGCAAGAGGCCCAGTACTTC. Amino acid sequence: CASSHQGQQEAQYF.

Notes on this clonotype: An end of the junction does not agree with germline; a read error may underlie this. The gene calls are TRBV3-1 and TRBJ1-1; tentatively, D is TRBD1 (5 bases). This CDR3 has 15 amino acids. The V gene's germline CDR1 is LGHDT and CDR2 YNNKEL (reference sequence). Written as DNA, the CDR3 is TGTGCCAACAGCCAACTGGGGCACCCTAACACTGAAGCTTTCTTT. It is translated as CANSQLGHPNTEAFF.

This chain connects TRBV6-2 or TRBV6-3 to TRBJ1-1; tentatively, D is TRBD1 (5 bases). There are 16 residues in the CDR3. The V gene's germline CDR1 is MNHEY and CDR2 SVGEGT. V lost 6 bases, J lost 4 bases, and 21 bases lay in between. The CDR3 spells CASSYPLGGEGTEAFF. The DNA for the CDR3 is TGTGCCAGCAGCTACCCCTTGGGGGGGGAGGGCACTGAAGCTTTCTTT.

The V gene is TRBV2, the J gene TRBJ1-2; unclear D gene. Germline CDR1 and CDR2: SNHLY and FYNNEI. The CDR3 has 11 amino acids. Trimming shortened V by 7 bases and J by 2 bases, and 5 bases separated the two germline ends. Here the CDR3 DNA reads TGTGCCAGCACGGAGAACTATGGCTACACCTTC. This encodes CASTENYGYTF.

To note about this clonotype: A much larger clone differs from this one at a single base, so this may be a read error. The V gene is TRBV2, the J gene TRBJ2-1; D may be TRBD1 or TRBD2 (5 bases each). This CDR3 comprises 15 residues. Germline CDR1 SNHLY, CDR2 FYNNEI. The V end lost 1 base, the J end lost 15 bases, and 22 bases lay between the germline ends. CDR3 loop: CASSEGSYMRGRRFF. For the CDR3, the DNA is TGTGCCAGCAGTGAAGGGAGTTACATGAGGGGCAGGAGGTTCTTC. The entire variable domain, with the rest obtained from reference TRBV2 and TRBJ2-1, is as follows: EPEVTQTPSHQVTQMGQEVILRCVPISNHLYFYWYRQILGQKVEFLVSFYNNEISEKSEIFDDQFSVERPDGSNFTLKIRSTKLEDSAMYFCASSEGSYMRGRRFFGPGTRLTVL.

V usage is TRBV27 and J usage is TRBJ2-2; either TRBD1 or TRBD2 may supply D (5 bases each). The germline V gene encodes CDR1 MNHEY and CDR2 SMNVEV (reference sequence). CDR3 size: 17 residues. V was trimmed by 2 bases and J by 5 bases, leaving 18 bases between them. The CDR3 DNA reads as TGTGCCAGCAGTTTAACCGGGGCGGGTTTGCGGACCGGGGAGCTGTTTTTT. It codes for CASSLTGAGLRTGELFF.

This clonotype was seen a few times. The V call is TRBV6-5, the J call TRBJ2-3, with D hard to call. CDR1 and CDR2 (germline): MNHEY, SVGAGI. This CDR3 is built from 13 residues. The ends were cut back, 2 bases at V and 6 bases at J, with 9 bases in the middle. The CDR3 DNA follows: TGTGCCAGCAGTTACGGGATGGTGGATACGCAGTATTTT. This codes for CASSYGMVDTQYF.

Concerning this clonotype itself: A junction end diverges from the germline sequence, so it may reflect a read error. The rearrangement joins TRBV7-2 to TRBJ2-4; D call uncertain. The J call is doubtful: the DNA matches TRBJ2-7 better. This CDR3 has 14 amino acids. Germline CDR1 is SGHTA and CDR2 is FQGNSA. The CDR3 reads CVSSLEPSGYEQYF. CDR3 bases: TGTGTCAGCAGCTTAGAACCCTCCGGCTACGAGCAGTACTTC.

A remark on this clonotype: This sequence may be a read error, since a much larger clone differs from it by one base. CDR3 residues: CASSQDAGNGHTF. The CDR3 bases are TGTGCCAGCAGCCAAGATGCAGGGAATGGCCACACCTTC. This chain links TRBV4-2 with TRBJ1-2; a possible D gene is TRBD1 (5 bases). The CDR3 has 13 residues. Germline loops: CDR1 LGHNA, CDR2 YNFKEQ.

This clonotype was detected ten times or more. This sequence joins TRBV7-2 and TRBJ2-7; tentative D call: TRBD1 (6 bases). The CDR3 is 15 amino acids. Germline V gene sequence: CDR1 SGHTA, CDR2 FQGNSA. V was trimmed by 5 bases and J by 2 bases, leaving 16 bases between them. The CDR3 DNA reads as TGTGCCAGCAGCCCGCAACAGGGTTCGACCTACGAGCAGTACTTC. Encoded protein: CASSPQQGSTYEQYF.

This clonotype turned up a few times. The CDR3 DNA reads TGCAGTGCTAGGGCAGGGGGGAACACTGAAGCTTTCTTT. This gives the protein CSARAGGNTEAFF. The chain joins TRBV20-1 to TRBJ1-1; TRBD1 agrees at 7 bases. Trimming took 3 bases from V and 1 from J; bases not matched to a gene: 2. CDR1 and CDR2 from the germline V gene are DFQATT and SNEGSKA (reference sequence). The CDR3 length is 13 residues.

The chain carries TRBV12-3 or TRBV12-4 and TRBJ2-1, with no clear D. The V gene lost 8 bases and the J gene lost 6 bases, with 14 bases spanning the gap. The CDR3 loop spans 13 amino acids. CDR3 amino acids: CASAIGIANEQFF. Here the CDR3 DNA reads TGTGCCAGCGCCATCGGTATCGCCAATGAGCAGTTCTTC.

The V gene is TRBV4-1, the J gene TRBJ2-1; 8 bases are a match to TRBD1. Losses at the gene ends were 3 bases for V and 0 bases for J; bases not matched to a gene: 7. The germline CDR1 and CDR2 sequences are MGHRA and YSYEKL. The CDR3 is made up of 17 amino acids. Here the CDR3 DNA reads TGCGCCAGCAGCCAGGGACAGGCCCCTCTCTCCTACAATGAGCAGTTCTTC. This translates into CASSQGQAPLSYNEQFF.

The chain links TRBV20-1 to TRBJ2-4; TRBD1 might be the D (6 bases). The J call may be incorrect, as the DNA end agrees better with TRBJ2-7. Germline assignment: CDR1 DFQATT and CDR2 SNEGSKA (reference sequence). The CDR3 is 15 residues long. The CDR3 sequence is CSARNGQLPYHEQYF. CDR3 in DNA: TGCAGTGCTAGAAATGGACAGCTCCCCTACCACGAGCAGTACTTC.

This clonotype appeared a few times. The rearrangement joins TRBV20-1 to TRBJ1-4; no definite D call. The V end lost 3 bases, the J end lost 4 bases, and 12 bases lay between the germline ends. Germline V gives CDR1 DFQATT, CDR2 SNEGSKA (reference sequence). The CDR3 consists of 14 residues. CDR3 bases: TGCAGTGCTAGGCCGGCAAGAAATAATGAAAAACTGTTTTTT. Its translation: CSARPARNNEKLFF.

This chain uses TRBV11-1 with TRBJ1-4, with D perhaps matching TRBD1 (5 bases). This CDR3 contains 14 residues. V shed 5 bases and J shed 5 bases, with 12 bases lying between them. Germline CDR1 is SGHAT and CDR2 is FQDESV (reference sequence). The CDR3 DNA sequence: TGTGCCAGCAGCCCGTGGGGCAGGAATGAAAAACTGTTTTTT. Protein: CASSPWGRNEKLFF.